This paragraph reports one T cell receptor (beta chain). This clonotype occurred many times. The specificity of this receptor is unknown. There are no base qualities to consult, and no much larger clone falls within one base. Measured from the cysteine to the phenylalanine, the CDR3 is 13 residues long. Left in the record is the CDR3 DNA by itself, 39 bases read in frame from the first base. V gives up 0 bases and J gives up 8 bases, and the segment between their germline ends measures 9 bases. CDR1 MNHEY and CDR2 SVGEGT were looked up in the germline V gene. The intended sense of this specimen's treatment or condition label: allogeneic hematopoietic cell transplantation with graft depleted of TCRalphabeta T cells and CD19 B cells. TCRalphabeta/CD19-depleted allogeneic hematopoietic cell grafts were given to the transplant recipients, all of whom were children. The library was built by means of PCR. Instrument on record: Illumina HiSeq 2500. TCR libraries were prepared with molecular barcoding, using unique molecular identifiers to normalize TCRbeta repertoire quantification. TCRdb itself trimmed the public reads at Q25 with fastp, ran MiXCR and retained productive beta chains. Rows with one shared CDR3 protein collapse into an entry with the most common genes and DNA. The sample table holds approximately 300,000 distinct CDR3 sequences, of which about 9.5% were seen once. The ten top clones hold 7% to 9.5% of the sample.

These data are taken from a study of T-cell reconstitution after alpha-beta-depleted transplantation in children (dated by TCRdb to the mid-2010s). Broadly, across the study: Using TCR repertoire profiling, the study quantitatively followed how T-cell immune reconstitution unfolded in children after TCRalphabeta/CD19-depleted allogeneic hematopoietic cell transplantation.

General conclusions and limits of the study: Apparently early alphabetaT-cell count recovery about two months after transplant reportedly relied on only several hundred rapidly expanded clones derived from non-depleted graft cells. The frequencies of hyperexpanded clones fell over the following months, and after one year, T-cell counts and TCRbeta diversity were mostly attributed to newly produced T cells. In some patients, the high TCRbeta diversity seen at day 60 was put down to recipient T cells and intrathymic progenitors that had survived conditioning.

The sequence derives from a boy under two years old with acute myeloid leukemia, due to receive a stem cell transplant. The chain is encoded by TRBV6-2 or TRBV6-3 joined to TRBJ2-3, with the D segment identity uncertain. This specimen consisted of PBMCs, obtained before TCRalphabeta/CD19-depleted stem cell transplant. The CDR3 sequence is CASSYSIVSTQYF. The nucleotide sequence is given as TGTGCCAGCAGTTACTCAATCGTATCTACGCAGTATTTT.